The clone carrying this TCR beta chain showed up just once. Its target is not known. These data come from a study of Tregs in tolerant kidney transplant recipients. V shed 6 bases and J 4 bases; nucleotides not matched to a gene: 10. Looked up from germline, CDR1 is MNHNS and CDR2 is SASEGT. The length of the CDR3 is 15 residues. Profiling relied on immunoSEQ multiplex PCR, and the TCRdb table lists in-frame clones only, not all of them. This sample has tens of thousands of clones, with nearly 97% found just once. The sequence derives from a human donor in good health. The chain is built from TRBV6-1 and TRBJ1-2, with TRBD1 matching 8 bases. The sequenced sample consisted of Tregs from blood cultured with allogeneic cells. CDR3 bases: TGTGCCAGCAGACCCGGACAGGGCCAAGTCTATGGCTACACCTTC. Its translation is CASRPGQGQVYGYTF.